Only a few counts were recorded for the clone carrying this T cell receptor beta chain. The assay was immunoSEQ multiplex PCR, and TCRdb's table has in-frame clones only and misses some. The sample lists some 30,000 clones; roughly 80% were seen once. This sample was taken from a study of OX40 agonist ivuxolimab in advanced cancers. The trim removed 4 bases at V and 5 bases at J, leaving 7 bases unmatched. The CDR3 spans 14 residues. Per the germline V gene, CDR1 is SQVTM and CDR2 is ANQGSEA. The rearrangement uses TRBV29-1 and TRBJ2-1; TRBD1 matches 8 bases. This specimen was CD4+ or CD8+ T cells sorted from blood, taken in a trial of the OX40 agonist ivuxolimab. The TCR was taken from an adult with an advanced solid tumor such as melanoma, head and neck, liver or kidney cancer. The CDR3 here is CSVGGHRGNNEQFF. The DNA for the CDR3 is TGCAGCGTTGGGGGCCACAGGGGGAACAATGAGCAGTTCTTC.